This TCR beta chain came from a study of OX40 agonist ivuxolimab in advanced cancers. Trimming pared 5 bases from V and 5 bases from J, leaving 16 bases between. CDR1 and CDR2 (germline): SEHNR, FQNEAQ (reference sequence). This CDR3 is built from 16 residues. Clones were read by immunoSEQ multiplex PCR, and TCRdb kept only the in-frame ones, dropping some. This table holds tens of thousands of clones, 80% found once. This chain connects TRBV7-9 to TRBJ1-6; D gene unclear. The origin of this receptor is an adult with an advanced solid tumor such as melanoma, head and neck, liver or kidney cancer. The input for sequencing was CD4+ or CD8+ T cells sorted from blood, taken in a trial of the OX40 agonist ivuxolimab. CDR3 sequence (DNA): TGTGCCAGCAGCCCGTACGGGAGTCCCAATAATTCACCCCTCCACTTT. It encodes CASSPYGSPNNSPLHF.